These 3 T cell receptor beta chains were sequenced from one sample in a study of blood T cell repertoires in COVID-19. Sequenced by immunoSEQ multiplex PCR; TCRdb stores in-frame clones only, minus some. Among more than 200,000 clones, about nine tenths were seen once, and the ten largest hold around 2.9%. The material sequenced was peripheral blood. All receptors derive from a woman aged 55-69 years with acute or convalescent COVID-19.

The J gene is TRBJ1-1, the V gene TRBV6-4, with D maybe TRBD1 (6 bases). CDR1 MRHNA and CDR2 SNTAGT come from the germline V gene. This CDR3 region has 14 residues. The V end was cut by 4 bases, the J end by 0 bases, with 9 bases between. For the CDR3, the DNA is TGTGCCAGCAGTGCTACAGGGATGAACACTGAAGCTTTCTTT. This gives the protein CASSATGMNTEAFF.

This clone appeared a single time. The chain recombines TRBV23-1 with TRBJ1-1; a weak D match, TRBD1 (6 bases). TRBV23-1 is sorted into the ORF group, with uncertain function. The CDR3 covers 14 residues. Trimming pared 8 bases from V and 3 bases from J, leaving 16 bases between. CDR3 nucleotide sequence: TGCGCCAGCGACGAGCGAGGGGGGGACACTGAAGCTTTCTTT. Its translation: CASDERGGDTEAFF.

The chain joins TRBV6-5 to TRBJ1-5, with D maybe TRBD1 (6 bases). The CDR3 length is 14 residues. V lost 6 bases and J 1 base, leaving 10 bases between the germline ends. In germline, CDR1 is MNHEY, CDR2 SVGAGI. CDR3 nucleotides: TGTGCCAGCAGGGCTGACAGGAGCAATCAGCCCCAGCATTTT. Encoded protein: CASRADRSNQPQHF.